Included here is one T cell receptor beta chain sequence, with context. Its target is not known. An amount of RNA that ranged from about 0.45 to 1 ug was reverse transcribed with random hexamers. TCRdb re-called the immunoSEQ multiplex PCR reads through MiXCR, storing one row per CDR3 protein. This sample has hundreds of thousands of distinct CDR3 sequences, with over 90% found just once. V lost 6 bases and J lost 6, with 10 bases in between. The germline V gene encodes CDR1 SQVTM and CDR2 ANQGSEA. This CDR3 comprises 11 residues. The data belong to a study of CD8 T cells in Susac syndrome. Overall study findings and caveats: CD4+ T cell repertoires in Susac syndrome lacked clonal expansion.

The origin of this receptor is a human donor with Susac syndrome. The sample was CD4+ T cells from PBMCs. The V call is TRBV29-1, the J call TRBJ2-3; possibly TRBD2 for D (6 bases). DNA of the CDR3: TGCAGCGTCCTTCTAGCGGATACGCAGTATTTT. Translating it yields CSVLLADTQYF.